Each of the 21 T cell receptor beta chains below was sequenced from the same sample in a study of shared clonotypes between healthy human individuals. TCRdb keeps only in-frame clones here, not all; method: immunoSEQ multiplex PCR. Seen here are approximately 460,000 clones, 70% to 80% observed once, and the top ten hold about 11%. Sequenced: PBMCs. Every receptor here comes from a woman between 40 and 55 years old in good health. Some clones in this sample may be carry-over from other donors' samples.

This clone was picked up one time. With a much larger clone just one base away, this may be a read error. The same CDR3 is also encoded by other DNA sequences in this sample. The chain employs TRBV5-6 and TRBJ1-2; no reliable D call. Trimming removed 0 bases at V and 7 bases at J, with 4 bases between. Germline values: CDR1 SGHDT, CDR2 YYEEEE. CDR3 length: 11 amino acids. The CDR3 DNA reads TGTGCCAGCAGCTTGGGTGGTGGCTACACCTTC. This gives the protein CASSLGGGYTF. Filled out from reference TRBV5-6 and TRBJ1-2, the complete variable domain reads DAGVTQSPTHLIKTRGQQVTLRCSPKSGHDTVSWYQQALGQGPQFIFQYYEEEERQRGNFPDRFSGHQFPNYSSELNVNALLLGDSALYLCASSLGGGYTFGSGTRLTVV.

In its sample, this clone was seen a few times. This chain joins TRBV27 and TRBJ1-5, with 7 bases lining up with TRBD1. V was clipped by 6 bases and J by 5 bases; unmatched bases: 7. Per germline, CDR1 MNHEY and CDR2 SMNVEV (reference sequence). This CDR3 is built from 14 residues. CDR3 residues: CASSPTGDYQPQHF. The CDR3 DNA reads TGTGCCAGCAGCCCAACAGGGGACTATCAGCCCCAGCATTTT.

The chain combines TRBV5-1 with TRBJ2-7; the D gene is possibly TRBD1 (6 bases). Germline-derived CDR1 and CDR2 are SGHRS and YFSETQ. Between the trimmed V and J ends, which lost 4 bases and 3 bases, there was a span of 20 bases. The CDR3 length is 16 residues. The CDR3 protein is CASSPDALEQGYEQYF. CDR3 coding DNA: TGCGCCAGCAGCCCCGATGCCTTAGAACAGGGCTACGAGCAGTACTTC.

The V gene is TRBV19, the J gene TRBJ1-5; D remains unclear. V lost 6 bases and J lost 4, with 25 bases in between. Germline lookup yields CDR1 LNHDA and CDR2 SQIVND (reference sequence). This CDR3 has 18 amino acids. CDR3 DNA: TGTGCCAGTAGCTTAGAGAGGCGGGAACAGAGGATAAATCAGCCCCAGCATTTT. It translates to CASSLERREQRINQPQHF.

This clone was picked up one time. CDR3 nucleotide sequence: TGTGCCAGCAGCTTGAAACCCTCCTACGAGCAGTACTTC. Translated, it gives CASSLKPSYEQYF. The chain uses TRBV5-6 and TRBJ2-7; D remains unclear. The CDR3 totals 13 residues. Germline CDR1 and CDR2: SGHDT and YYEEEE. Between the trimmed V and J ends, which lost 1 base and 0 bases, there was a span of 5 bases.

The V gene is TRBV5-8, the J gene TRBJ1-5; the D is unclear. Germline CDR1 is SGHTS and CDR2 is YDEGEE. CDR3 length: 12 amino acids. Trimming shortened V by 4 bases and J by 9 bases, and 11 bases separated the two germline ends. For the CDR3, the DNA is TGTGCCAGCAGCCTTAGGTTCTGGCCCCAGCATTTT. Translating gives CASSLRFWPQHF.

The chain recombines TRBV10-1 with TRBJ1-1; D remains ambiguous. CDR3 length equals 13 residues. V lost 5 bases and J lost 6, with 13 bases in between. CDR1 is WNHNN and CDR2 is SYGVQD in the germline V gene (reference sequence). CDR3 bases: TGCGCCAGCAGTTTAACCCGGGGTTCTGAAGCTTTCTTT. Its protein is CASSLTRGSEAFF.

CDR3 protein: CASSAGTGFNEQFF. Written as DNA, the CDR3 is TGTGCCAGCAGTGCCGGGACAGGGTTTAATGAGCAGTTCTTC. The genes are TRBV25-1 and TRBJ2-1, with 9 bases aligning to TRBD1. The CDR3 loop spans 14 amino acids. Germline trimming cut 4 bases from V and 7 bases from J; bases unmatched to any gene: 5. CDR1 is MGHDK, CDR2 SYGVNS, per germline. Full variable domain (remainder filled in from reference TRBV25-1 and TRBJ2-1): EADIYQTPRYLVIGTGKKITLECSQTMGHDKMYWYQQDPGMELHLIHYSYGVNSTEKGDLSSESTVSRIRTEHFPLTLESARPSHTSQYLCASSAGTGFNEQFFGPGTRLTVL.

This clone was recorded many times. This chain links TRBV11-2 with TRBJ2-7, with 11 nucleotides matching TRBD2. Germline assignment: CDR1 SGHAT and CDR2 FQNNGV. The ends lost 5 bases at V and 3 bases at J; junction bases unmatched: 9. The length of the CDR3 is 16 residues. The CDR3 is CASSPFLAGGNYEQYF. The CDR3 DNA reads as TGTGCCAGCAGCCCCTTCTTAGCGGGAGGGAACTACGAGCAGTACTTC.

The chain recombines TRBV28 with TRBJ2-3; 14 bases are a match to TRBD2. Germline loops: CDR1 MDHEN, CDR2 SYDVKM. The CDR3 runs 18 residues. V lost 5 bases to trimming and J lost 6 bases; unmatched junction nucleotides: 13. CDR3 amino acids: CASSLAGLAGGPTDTQYF. For the CDR3, the DNA is TGTGCCAGCAGTCTCGCCGGACTAGCGGGAGGACCCACGGATACGCAGTATTTT.

V and J are TRBV6-1 and TRBJ1-1; a possible D gene is TRBD1 (5 bases). CDR3 length: 14 amino acids. Germline CDR1 is MNHNS and CDR2 is SASEGT. V lost 5 bases to trimming and J lost 0 bases, with 10 bases between them. The CDR3 DNA follows: TGTGCCAGCAGTAGGGACGGACTGAACACTGAAGCTTTCTTT. This sequence encodes CASSRDGLNTEAFF.

This chain connects TRBV6-5 to TRBJ1-5, with D maybe TRBD1 (6 bases). CDR1 and CDR2 (germline): MNHEY, SVGAGI. Trimming took off 8 bases at V and 0 bases at J, with 14 bases between the two ends. CDR3 size: 15 residues. Written as DNA, the CDR3 is TGTGCCAGCGGGCTTACAGGGTTTAGCAATCAGCCCCAGCATTTT. Translating gives CASGLTGFSNQPQHF.

Here the CDR3 reads CASSAFPTGISSYEQYF. The CDR3 nucleotides read TGTGCCAGCAGCGCATTCCCGACAGGGATAAGCTCCTACGAGCAGTACTTC. The V call is TRBV9, the J call TRBJ2-7, with 7 bases lining up with TRBD1. The germline CDR1 and CDR2 sequences are SGDLS and YYNGEE. V dropped 3 bases and J dropped 0; count of bases not matched to a gene: 12. The CDR3 has 17 residues.

Regarding this clone: This likely reflects a read error, since a far larger clone is one base away. The sample contains more than one DNA sequence encoding this CDR3. CDR3 in amino acids: CSVRGQTSGEKLFF. The CDR3 coding sequence is TGCAGCGTCCGCGGCCAAACTTCGGGGGAAAAGCTGTTTTTT. The genes are TRBV29-1 and TRBJ1-4, with TRBD1 as a possible D gene (5 bases). CDR1 and CDR2 (germline): SQVTM, ANQGSEA. The CDR3 spans 14 residues.

As to this clone: A much more abundant neighbour one base away suggests this may be a read error. The same CDR3 can be traced to other DNA sequences in this sample. This chain joins TRBV11-3 and TRBJ2-1, with 9 bases fitting TRBD2. Per the germline V gene, CDR1 is SGHNT and CDR2 is YENEEA. This CDR3 has 13 residues. The V segment lost 3 bases and the J segment 10 bases; nucleotides outside the gene matches: 4. The CDR3 is CASSLRGRGEQFF. DNA of the CDR3: TGTGCCAGCAGCTTGCGCGGGAGGGGCGAGCAGTTCTTC.

Points on this clone: An end of the junction differs from the germline gene, which may be a read error. J is TRBJ2-2 and V is TRBV30; D may be TRBD2 (8 bases). The CDR3 has 20 amino acids. Germline CDR1 GTSNPN, CDR2 SVGIG (reference sequence). CDR3 sequence: CAWTMRGKLAEPLDTGELFF. In nucleotides, the CDR3 is TGTGCCTGGACCATGCGGGGGAAACTAGCGGAGCCGCTGGACACAGGGGAGCTGTTTTTC.

The J gene is TRBJ2-5, the V gene TRBV30; D remains ambiguous. The CDR3 covers 14 residues. Germline assignment: CDR1 GTSNPN and CDR2 SVGIG (reference sequence). V shed 4 bases and J shed 4 bases, with 16 bases lying between them. The CDR3 DNA follows: TGTGCCTGGAATTGGCGTTTGATCGGAGAGACCCAGTACTTC. Translated, it gives CAWNWRLIGETQYF.

This chain joins TRBV18 and TRBJ1-2; TRBD1 is a possible D gene (6 bases). This CDR3 has 15 residues. Trimming shortened V by 2 bases and J by 6 bases, and 16 bases separated the two germline ends. Germline assignment: CDR1 KGHSH and CDR2 LQKENI. The CDR3 here is CASSPKSDRRNGYTF. CDR3 bases: TGTGCCAGCTCACCAAAATCCGACAGGAGAAATGGCTACACCTTC.

J is TRBJ1-4 and V is TRBV29-1; D is undetermined. This CDR3 comprises 12 residues. V was cut by 6 bases and J by 10 bases, with 15 bases left in between. Germline V lookup: CDR1 SQVTM, CDR2 ANQGSEA. For the CDR3, the DNA is TGCAGCGTCTCAGTGGGAGAGGGAAAACTGTTTTTT. Its protein is CSVSVGEGKLFF. Supplemented by reference TRBV29-1 and TRBJ1-4, the full variable domain reads SAVISQKPSRDICQRGTSLTIQCQVDSQVTMMFWYRQQPGQSLTLIATANQGSEATYESGFVIDKFPISRPNLTFSTLTVSNMSPEDSSIYLCSVSVGEGKLFFGSGTQLSVL.

The chain couples TRBV28 to TRBJ1-1; 9 bases align to TRBD1. V trimming: 4 bases; J trimming: 4 bases; junction bases outside the gene matches: 4. The CDR3 loop spans 14 amino acids. Germline-derived CDR1 and CDR2 are MDHEN and SYDVKM. CDR3 nucleotides: TGTGCCAGCAGTTCACAGGGGGCGGGCACTGAAGCTTTCTTT. It encodes CASSSQGAGTEAFF.

This clone was observed a single time. A far larger clone is a single base away, which makes a read error likely. Other DNA sequences of this sample code for an identical CDR3. The chain employs TRBV10-3 and TRBJ1-4, with TRBD1 as a possible D gene (5 bases). CDR1 ENHRY and CDR2 SYGVKD come from the germline V gene. Trimming pared 2 bases from V and 7 bases from J, leaving 11 bases between. The CDR3 spans 14 residues. CDR3 bases: TGTGCCATCAGTGAGGGAGGGGCTGGTGAAAAACTGTTTTTT. This sequence encodes CAISEGGAGEKLFF.